The subject of this entry is one TCR beta chain. Assay: immunoSEQ multiplex PCR; the TCRdb copy retains only in-frame clones and omits some. The profile shows around 110,000 clones, roughly nine tenths of them singletons. This entry comes from a study of T cell clones after liver transplantation. Study summary: Pre-transplant mixed lymphocyte reactions yielded third-party-reactive TCRbeta sequences as comparators for graft-donor-reactive sequences. Tolerance: complete withdrawal held at least one year, liver enzymes staying within twice normal.

The CDR3 is 16 residues long. The V gene lost 5 bases and the J gene lost 4 bases, with 18 bases spanning the gap. CDR1 and CDR2 (germline): MDHEN, SYDVKM. Sequences were derived from CD4+ T cells from blood, sampled 12 months after liver transplant. The receptor was derived from a human patient who received a liver transplant. Some T cells may be graft donor cells. The rearrangement joins TRBV28 to TRBJ1-5, with D unclear. CDR3 DNA: TGTGCCAGCAGTCCCCCGACCTGGCCCATTAATCAGCCCCAGCATTTT. Protein sequence: CASSPPTWPINQPQHF.